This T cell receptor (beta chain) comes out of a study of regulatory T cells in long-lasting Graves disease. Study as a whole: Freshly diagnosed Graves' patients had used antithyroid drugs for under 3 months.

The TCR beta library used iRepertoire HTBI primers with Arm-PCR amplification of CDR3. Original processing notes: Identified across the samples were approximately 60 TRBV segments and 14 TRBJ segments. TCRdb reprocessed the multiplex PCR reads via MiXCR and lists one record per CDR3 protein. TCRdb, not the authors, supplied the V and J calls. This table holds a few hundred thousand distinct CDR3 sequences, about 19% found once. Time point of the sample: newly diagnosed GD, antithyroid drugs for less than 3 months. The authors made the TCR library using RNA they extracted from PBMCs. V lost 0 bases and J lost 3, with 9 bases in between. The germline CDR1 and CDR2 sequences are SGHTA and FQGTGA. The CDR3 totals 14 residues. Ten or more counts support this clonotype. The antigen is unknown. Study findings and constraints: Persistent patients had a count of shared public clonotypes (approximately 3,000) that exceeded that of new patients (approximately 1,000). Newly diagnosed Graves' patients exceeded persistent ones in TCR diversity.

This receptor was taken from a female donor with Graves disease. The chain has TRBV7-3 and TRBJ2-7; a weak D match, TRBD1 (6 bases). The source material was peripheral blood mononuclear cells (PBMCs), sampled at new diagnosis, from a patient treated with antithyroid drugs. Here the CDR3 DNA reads TGTGCCAGCAGCTTAACGCCAGGGGTCTACGAGCAGTACTTC. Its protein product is CASSLTPGVYEQYF.